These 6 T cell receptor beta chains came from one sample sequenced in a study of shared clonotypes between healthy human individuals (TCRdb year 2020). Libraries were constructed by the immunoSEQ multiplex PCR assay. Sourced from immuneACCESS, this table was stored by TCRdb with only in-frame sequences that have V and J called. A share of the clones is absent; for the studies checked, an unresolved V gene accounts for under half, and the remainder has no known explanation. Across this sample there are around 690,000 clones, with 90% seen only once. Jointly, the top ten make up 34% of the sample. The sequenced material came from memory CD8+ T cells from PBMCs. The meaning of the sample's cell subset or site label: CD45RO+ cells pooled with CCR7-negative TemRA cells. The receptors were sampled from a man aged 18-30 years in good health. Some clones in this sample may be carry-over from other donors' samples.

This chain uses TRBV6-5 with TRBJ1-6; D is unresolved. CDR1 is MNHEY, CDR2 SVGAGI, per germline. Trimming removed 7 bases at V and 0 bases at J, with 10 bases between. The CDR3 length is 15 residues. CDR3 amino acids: CASMSGSSYNSPLHF. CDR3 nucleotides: TGTGCCAGCATGTCAGGCAGCTCCTATAATTCACCCCTCCACTTT.

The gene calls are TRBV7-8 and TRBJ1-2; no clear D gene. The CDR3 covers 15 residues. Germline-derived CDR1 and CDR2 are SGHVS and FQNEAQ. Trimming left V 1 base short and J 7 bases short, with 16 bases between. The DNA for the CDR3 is TGTGCCAGCAGCTTAGTCCCCCTTGAGTTACGTGGCTACACCTTC. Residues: CASSLVPLELRGYTF.

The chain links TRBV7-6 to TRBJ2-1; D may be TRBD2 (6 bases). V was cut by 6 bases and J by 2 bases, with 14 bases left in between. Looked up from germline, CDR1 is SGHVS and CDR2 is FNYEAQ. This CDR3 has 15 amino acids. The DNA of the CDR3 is TGTGCCAGCAGTGCGGGCGGGGCAACCTACAATGAGCAGTTCTTC. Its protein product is CASSAGGATYNEQFF.

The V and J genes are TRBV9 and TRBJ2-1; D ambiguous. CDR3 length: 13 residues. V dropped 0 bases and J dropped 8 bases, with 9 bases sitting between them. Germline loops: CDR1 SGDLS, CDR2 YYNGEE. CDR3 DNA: TGTGCCAGCAGCGTAGCAGGCACCTATGAGCAGTTCTTC. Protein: CASSVAGTYEQFF. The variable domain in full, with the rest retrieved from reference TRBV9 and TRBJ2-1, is DSGVTQTPKHLITATGQRVTLRCSPRSGDLSVYWYQQSLDQGLQFLIQYYNGEERAKGNILERFSAQQFPDLHSELNLSSLELGDSALYFCASSVAGTYEQFFGPGTRLTVL.

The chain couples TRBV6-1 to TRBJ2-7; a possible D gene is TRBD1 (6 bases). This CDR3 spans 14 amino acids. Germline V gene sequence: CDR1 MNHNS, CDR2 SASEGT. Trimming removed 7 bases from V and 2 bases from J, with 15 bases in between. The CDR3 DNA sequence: TGTGCCAGCACTTGGGCAGGGGCGACCTACGAGCAGTACTTC. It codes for CASTWAGATYEQYF.

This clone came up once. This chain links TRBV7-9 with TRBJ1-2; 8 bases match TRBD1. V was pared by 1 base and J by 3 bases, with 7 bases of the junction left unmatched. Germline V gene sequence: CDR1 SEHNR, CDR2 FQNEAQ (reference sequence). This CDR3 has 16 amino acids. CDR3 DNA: TGTGCCAGCAGCTTAGTAGCAGGGGGCTATTACTATGGCTACACCTTC. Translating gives CASSLVAGGYYYGYTF.